The 32 T cell receptor beta chains in this list originate from one sample, sequenced in a study of blood T cell repertoires in COVID-19. Method: immunoSEQ multiplex PCR; TCRdb's copy keeps in-frame clones and lacks some. This table holds approximately 90,000 clones, more than 70% found once. Sequencing was done on a sample of peripheral blood. These receptors originate from a human donor in a cohort sampled during active COVID-19.

V gene TRBV7-2 combines with J gene TRBJ2-3, with 9 bases that match TRBD2. CDR3 length: 16 amino acids. Trimming took 4 bases from V and 4 from J; bases not matched to a gene: 9. Germline V gives CDR1 SGHTA, CDR2 FQGNSA. CDR3 in DNA: TGTGCCAGCAGCTCCTCCTCGCGGGGGGGCCCAGATACGCAGTATTTT. Its protein product is CASSSSSRGGPDTQYF.

The J gene is TRBJ2-6, the V gene TRBV6-5, with D perhaps matching TRBD1 (6 bases). V was clipped by 6 bases and J by 4 bases, with 13 bases between them. This CDR3 has 15 amino acids. Germline values: CDR1 MNHEY, CDR2 SVGAGI. The CDR3 reads CASRVTGLGANVLTF. In nucleotides, the CDR3 is TGTGCCAGCAGAGTAACAGGGTTAGGGGCCAACGTCCTGACTTTC.

The chain recombines TRBV9 with TRBJ2-1; TRBD2 is a possible D gene (6 bases). The CDR3 loop spans 15 amino acids. The germline V gene has CDR1 SGDLS and CDR2 YYNGEE. The germline V and J ends were trimmed by 3 bases and 7 bases, with 17 bases remaining between them. The CDR3 DNA is TGTGCCAGCAGCGCATTGACAAGGGCGGGAAATGAGCAGTTCTTC. It encodes CASSALTRAGNEQFF.

The chain links TRBV6-5 to TRBJ2-7; the D gene is possibly TRBD1 (5 bases). There are 10 residues in the CDR3. Between the trimmed V and J ends, which lost 6 bases and 9 bases, there was a span of 9 bases. Germline lookup yields CDR1 MNHEY and CDR2 SVGAGI. The CDR3 nucleotides read TGTGCCAGCAGCTCGACAGCGCAGTACTTC. Protein sequence: CASSSTAQYF.

This chain joins TRBV7-2 and TRBJ1-2; D ambiguous. V gave up 0 bases and J gave up 8 bases, with 16 bases separating them. This CDR3 region has 15 residues. From germline, CDR1 is SGHTA and CDR2 FQGNSA. The CDR3 region has the DNA TGTGCCAGCAGCTTAGCGGATCCCGGGGTGGAGGGCTACACCTTC. It is translated as CASSLADPGVEGYTF.

The V call is TRBV9, the J call TRBJ2-7, with 8 positions matching TRBD2. The CDR3 covers 16 residues. V was clipped by 2 bases and J by 2 bases; unmatched bases: 9. CDR1 SGDLS and CDR2 YYNGEE come from the germline V gene. In DNA form, the CDR3 reads TGTGCCAGCAGCGTCTGGATAGCGGGGCCGCCCTACGAGCAGTACTTC. Protein sequence: CASSVWIAGPPYEQYF.

This clone was recorded only once. The chain joins TRBV6-5 to TRBJ2-2, with D tentatively TRBD1 (5 bases). In germline, CDR1 is MNHEY, CDR2 SVGAGI. This CDR3 region has 14 residues. Trimming removed 7 bases from V and 2 bases from J, with 11 bases in between. CDR3 sequence: CASIRTYNTGELFF. For the CDR3, the DNA is TGTGCCAGCATTAGGACATACAACACCGGGGAGCTGTTTTTT.

This clone was seen just once. This chain connects TRBV5-4 to TRBJ2-1, with D maybe TRBD2 (6 bases). Trimming left V 0 bases short and J 7 bases short, with 14 bases between. The CDR3 contains 15 residues. Germline V gene data show CDR1 as SGHNT and CDR2 as YYREEE (reference sequence). The CDR3 coding sequence is TGTGCCAGCAGCTTGGATAGCGGACGTGGGAATGAGCAGTTCTTC. Protein: CASSLDSGRGNEQFF. The full variable domain, in which reference TRBV5-4 and TRBJ2-1 provide the parts outside the CDR3, is ETGVTQSPTHLIKTRGQQVTLRCSSQSGHNTVSWYQQALGQGPQFIFQYYREEENGRGNFPPRFSGLQFPNYSSELNVNALELDDSALYLCASSLDSGRGNEQFFGPGTRLTVL.

This chain joins TRBV7-9 and TRBJ2-1; 9 bases are a match to TRBD1. The germline V gene encodes CDR1 SEHNR and CDR2 FQNEAQ (reference sequence). J lost 9 bases, V lost 4 bases, and 13 bases had no gene match. There are 16 residues in the CDR3. CDR3 amino acids: CASSSGGTGRDSEQFF. The CDR3 bases are TGTGCCAGCAGCTCGGGCGGGACAGGGAGAGATAGTGAGCAGTTCTTC.

The rearrangement joins TRBV9 to TRBJ1-2; weak D call: TRBD1 (5 bases). Germline V gene data show CDR1 as SGDLS and CDR2 as YYNGEE. CDR3 size: 15 residues. Trimming left V 2 bases short and J 4 bases short, with 15 bases between. The CDR3 DNA follows: TGTGCCAGCAGCGTGGGGCAGGATGAATCCTATGGCTACACCTTC. This translates into CASSVGQDESYGYTF.

The V and J genes are TRBV5-1 and TRBJ2-7; 11 bases fit TRBD1. V shed 4 bases, J shed 3 bases, and the junction held 6 bases outside the gene matches. CDR1 is SGHRS and CDR2 is YFSETQ in the germline V gene. The CDR3 consists of 15 residues. The chain's CDR3 is CASSPQGTGGYEQYF. In nucleotides, the CDR3 is TGCGCCAGCAGCCCACAGGGGACAGGGGGCTACGAGCAGTACTTC.

V gene TRBV20-1 combines with J gene TRBJ1-2; 7 bases agree with TRBD1. Germline V gives CDR1 DFQATT, CDR2 SNEGSKA (reference sequence). The CDR3 length is 14 residues. With 3 bases clipped from V and 7 bases from J, the junction kept 11 bases outside the gene matches. CDR3 residues: CSASPRSGGLGYTF. For the CDR3, the DNA is TGCAGTGCTAGTCCCAGGTCAGGGGGGCTTGGCTACACCTTC.

V usage is TRBV4-1 and J usage is TRBJ1-5; the D is unclear. V shed 1 base and J shed 7 bases, with 14 bases lying between them. The germline gives CDR1 MGHRA, CDR2 YSYEKL. The CDR3 totals 15 residues. The chain's CDR3 is CASSQGEGFWQPQHF. The DNA of the CDR3 is TGCGCCAGCAGCCAAGGTGAGGGCTTTTGGCAGCCCCAGCATTTT.

The chain recombines TRBV5-6 with TRBJ1-3, with D unresolved. Trimming left V 2 bases short and J 0 bases short, with 15 bases between. Germline V gene sequence: CDR1 SGHDT, CDR2 YYEEEE. The CDR3 has 17 residues. In nucleotides, the CDR3 is TGTGCCAGCAGCTTTGAGTCATGGGCCCCCTCTGGAAACACCATATATTTT. Its translation is CASSFESWAPSGNTIYF.

The chain couples TRBV12-3 or TRBV12-4 to TRBJ1-4; TRBD1 is a possible D gene (5 bases). V gave up 5 bases and J gave up 7 bases, with 11 bases separating them. The CDR3 covers 13 residues. The CDR3 DNA reads as TGTGCCAGCAGTGGGAGCGGGGGTGAAAAACTGTTTTTT. The encoded protein is CASSGSGGEKLFF.

This chain connects TRBV18 to TRBJ1-5, with 8 bases that match TRBD1. In germline, CDR1 is KGHSH, CDR2 LQKENI. The CDR3 covers 14 residues. V was pared by 3 bases and J by 4 bases, with 2 bases of the junction left unmatched. CDR3 sequence (DNA): TGTGCCAGCTCACCCCGGGACAGGAATCAGCCCCAGCATTTT. Amino acids: CASSPRDRNQPQHF.

The rearrangement uses TRBV4-1 and TRBJ1-5; D gene ambiguous. V was pared by 1 base and J by 1 base, with 8 bases between. Germline values: CDR1 MGHRA, CDR2 YSYEKL. The CDR3 has 15 residues. The CDR3, as DNA: TGCGCCAGCAGCCAAGGAGGCAGCAGCAATCAGCCCCAGCATTTT. This sequence encodes CASSQGGSSNQPQHF.

V is TRBV7-9 and J is TRBJ1-4, with unresolved D. Germline loops: CDR1 SEHNR, CDR2 FQNEAQ (reference sequence). Trimming cost V 4 bases and J 8 bases, with 14 bases left between them. The CDR3 consists of 14 residues. The CDR3 sequence is CASSSVGVGEKLFF. The CDR3 region has the DNA TGTGCCAGCAGCTCGGTCGGGGTCGGCGAAAAACTGTTTTTT. Supplemented by reference TRBV7-9 and TRBJ1-4, the full variable domain reads DTGVSQNPRHKITKRGQNVTFRCDPISEHNRLYWYRQTLGQGPEFLTYFQNEAQLEKSRLLSDRFSAERPKGSFSTLEIQRTEQGDSAMYLCASSSVGVGEKLFFGSGTQLSVL.

The chain uses TRBV5-5 and TRBJ1-5; D is uncertain. The V end lost 2 bases, the J end lost 1 base, and 13 bases lay between the germline ends. This CDR3 comprises 16 residues. The germline V gene encodes CDR1 SGHKS and CDR2 YYEKEE (reference sequence). CDR3 sequence reads: CASSLDPGRSNQPQHF. DNA of the CDR3: TGTGCCAGCAGCTTAGACCCGGGGAGAAGCAATCAGCCCCAGCATTTT.

CDR3 residues: CASSQAGLAGGYTDTQYF. The CDR3 nucleotides read TGTGCCAGCAGCCAAGCGGGACTAGCGGGGGGCTACACAGATACGCAGTATTTT. The V gene is TRBV4-2, the J gene TRBJ2-3, with TRBD2 matching over 15 bases. V was clipped by 1 base and J by 2 bases; unmatched bases: 4. Germline assignment: CDR1 LGHNA and CDR2 YNFKEQ. The CDR3 is made up of 18 amino acids.

V and J are TRBV9 and TRBJ1-5, with 7 bases lining up with TRBD1. The junction had 12 bases not matched to a gene; V was cut back by 5 bases and J by 7 bases. CDR3 length: 15 amino acids. The germline gives CDR1 SGDLS, CDR2 YYNGEE. DNA of the CDR3: TGTGCCAGCAGTGAACAGGGGTCCGTCGGCCAGCCCCAGCATTTT. Residues: CASSEQGSVGQPQHF.

The V gene is TRBV11-2, the J gene TRBJ1-2, with TRBD1 identical over 8 bases. J was trimmed by 7 bases and V by 5 bases; bases with no gene match: 6. Germline V gene lookup returns CDR1 SGHAT and CDR2 FQNNGV. The CDR3 spans 13 residues. The CDR3 spells CASSPDRDRGYTF. The DNA of the CDR3 is TGTGCCAGCAGCCCGGACAGGGACCGTGGCTACACCTTC.

The chain is built from TRBV28 and TRBJ1-4; tentative D call: TRBD1 (6 bases). Per germline, CDR1 MDHEN and CDR2 SYDVKM. Trimming left V 6 bases short and J 6 bases short, with 11 bases between. CDR3 length: 13 amino acids. The CDR3 nucleotides read TGTGCCAGCAGCGAACAGGGCCATGAAAAACTGTTTTTT. Its protein product is CASSEQGHEKLFF.

The rearrangement links TRBV14 to TRBJ2-5; D not resolved. V lost 1 base and J 1 base, leaving 4 bases between the germline ends. CDR1 and CDR2 (germline): SGHDN, FVKESK. The CDR3 sequence is 13 residues long. For the CDR3, the DNA is TGTGCCAGCAGCCAAGGGGCCCAAGAGACCCAGTACTTC. It specifies CASSQGAQETQYF.

This sequence joins TRBV29-1 and TRBJ1-2; perhaps TRBD1 as D (5 bases). The germline V gene encodes CDR1 SQVTM and CDR2 ANQGSEA. V was pared by 4 bases and J by 2 bases, with 11 bases between. This CDR3 has 13 amino acids. CDR3 DNA: TGCAGCGTTGTTCAGGGTTCCAACTATGGCTACACCTTC. It specifies CSVVQGSNYGYTF. The full variable domain, in which reference TRBV29-1 and TRBJ1-2 provide the parts outside the CDR3, is SAVISQKPSRDICQRGTSLTIQCQVDSQVTMMFWYRQQPGQSLTLIATANQGSEATYESGFVIDKFPISRPNLTFSTLTVSNMSPEDSSIYLCSVVQGSNYGYTFGSGTRLTVV.

The V call is TRBV5-1, the J call TRBJ1-2; D gene uncertain. The CDR3 sequence is 15 residues long. Germline CDR1 and CDR2: SGHRS and YFSETQ. Trimming took off 1 base at V and 7 bases at J, with 17 bases between the two ends. The CDR3 region is CASSLRVDQRFGYTF. In DNA, the CDR3 is TGCGCCAGCAGCTTGCGGGTTGACCAGAGGTTTGGCTACACCTTC.

This chain connects TRBV6-5 to TRBJ2-1; 9 positions match TRBD1. The V gene end was trimmed by 2 bases and the J gene end by 7 bases; junction bases not matched to a gene: 9. CDR3 length: 16 amino acids. The V gene's germline CDR1 is MNHEY and CDR2 SVGAGI. CDR3 DNA: TGTGCCAGCAGTTACGGTCATAACAGGGGGCTTAATGAGCAGTTCTTC. It encodes CASSYGHNRGLNEQFF.

The chain links TRBV5-1 to TRBJ2-2; TRBD1 aligns across 8 bases. Germline trimming cut 9 bases from V and 7 bases from J; bases unmatched to any gene: 8. This CDR3 is 13 amino acids long. Germline loops: CDR1 SGHRS, CDR2 YFSETQ. The CDR3 DNA reads as TGCGCCACCACCGACAGGGGCGGCGGGGAGCTGTTTTTT. Residues: CATTDRGGGELFF.

The V call is TRBV6-2 or TRBV6-3, the J call TRBJ2-4; D gene ambiguous. Trimming cost V 2 bases and J 8 bases, with 4 bases left between them. The CDR3 extends over 11 amino acids. CDR1 MNHEY and CDR2 SVGEGT come from the germline V gene. The CDR3, as DNA: TGTGCCAGCAGTTACCCGGACATTCAGTACTTC. This sequence encodes CASSYPDIQYF.

The chain joins TRBV6-2 or TRBV6-3 to TRBJ2-2; TRBD1 agrees at 8 bases. The V segment lost 0 bases and the J segment 5 bases; nucleotides outside the gene matches: 17. The CDR3 consists of 20 residues. Germline V gene lookup returns CDR1 MNHEY and CDR2 SVGEGT. The CDR3 reads CASSYSYGWSRQGRTGELFF. CDR3 coding DNA: TGTGCCAGCAGTTACTCGTACGGTTGGAGCAGACAGGGGAGGACCGGGGAGCTGTTTTTT.

The chain couples TRBV29-1 to TRBJ1-2; D remains ambiguous. V lost 0 bases and J lost 0, with 14 bases in between. This CDR3 contains 16 residues. Germline V lookup: CDR1 SQVTM, CDR2 ANQGSEA. The CDR3 region has the DNA TGCAGCGTTGAAGAAAGAGGGAAAACCTCTAACTATGGCTACACCTTC. It yields the protein CSVEERGKTSNYGYTF.

The chain combines TRBV19 with TRBJ1-1; 8 bases match TRBD1. V lost 5 bases and J lost 3; bases outside the gene matches: 14. Germline CDR1 is LNHDA and CDR2 is SQIVND (reference sequence). The CDR3 length is 17 residues. The CDR3 sequence is CASSPLRGQAGDTEAFF. The CDR3 region has the DNA TGTGCCAGTAGTCCCCTTCGGGGACAGGCGGGGGACACTGAAGCTTTCTTT.